This T cell receptor (beta chain) came from a study of T cells expressing NK-cell markers (dated by TCRdb to 2018 to 2020). For context, the study as a whole: In sorted CD3+CD56+NKG2C+, CD3+CD56+NKG2C- and CD3+CD56-NKG2C+ T-cell subsets from 7 to 9 donors, TCR beta-chain repertoires were profiled. Of the eight sequenced donors, seven were found to be HCMV-seropositive and one was found to be HCMV-seronegative. The eight sequenced donors were randomly selected healthy volunteers, three men and five women. Sequencing of the libraries produced 2 x 150 bp reads on Illumina HiSeq 2000/2500, MiSeq or NextSeq. Study-wide conclusions, independent of this receptor: It remained unclear whether the expanded NKG2C-expressing T cell clones were specific for HCMV antigens. Those dominant clonotypes were again the most abundant among CD3+CD56-NKG2C+ cells in a few donors, at 28.3-60.1%. In more than 5 donors, the dominant CD3+CD56+NKG2C+ clonotypes were found to rank among the top 10 CD8+ clonotypes and to make up about 1.0-8% of CD8+ T cells.

From its cysteine to its phenylalanine, the CDR3 spans 15 amino acids. This entry has no DNA. As encoded in the germline V gene, CDR1 is MNHNS while CDR2 is SASEGT. HCMV serostatus was determined by detecting HCMV-specific IgG in serum with a commercial ELISA kit. Peripheral blood mononuclear cells were isolated from blood by Ficoll density gradient centrifugation. As for this clonotype: What antigen it recognizes has not been identified.

For sequencing, an Illumina HiSeq 2000 was employed. 5'RACE template switching, by which a universal primer site and unique molecular identifiers were added, was used to make TCR beta cDNA libraries. cDNA synthesis was primed from the TCR beta constant segment, followed by two successive PCR amplification steps. Turning to the authors' computational methods: MIGEC handled demultiplexing of the reads and grouping by UMI, while MiTCR was used to assemble and quantify clonotypes. To exclude erroneous sequences, only TCR cDNA sequences supported by at least two reads were retained. The tcR package was used for downstream repertoire analysis, with clonotypes matched between fractions based on CDR3 nucleotide sequence plus V segment. VDJmatch was used to annotate antigen specificity against VDJdb, with one amino acid substitution allowed in CDR3. TCRdb reprocessed the reads and assigns one entry to each CDR3 protein sequence, leaving out DNA. The V and J calls, along with clone size, are taken from TCRdb and not from the paper's own processing. The sample table includes about 460,000 distinct CDR3 sequences. Jointly, the top ten make up around 1.4% of the sample.

The material sequenced was blood T cells: a sorted CD56 or NKG2C T cell subset, CD4+ or CD8+ T cells, or bulk PBMC T cells (not recorded which). The clonotype comes from a woman in her fifties or sixties in good health. Donor details come from another sample of the same person, matched by shared clones. The chain is made from TRBV6-1 and TRBJ1-1; the D call from TCRdb, TRBD1, cannot be confirmed without DNA. The CDR3 reads CASTSQGARDTEAFF.